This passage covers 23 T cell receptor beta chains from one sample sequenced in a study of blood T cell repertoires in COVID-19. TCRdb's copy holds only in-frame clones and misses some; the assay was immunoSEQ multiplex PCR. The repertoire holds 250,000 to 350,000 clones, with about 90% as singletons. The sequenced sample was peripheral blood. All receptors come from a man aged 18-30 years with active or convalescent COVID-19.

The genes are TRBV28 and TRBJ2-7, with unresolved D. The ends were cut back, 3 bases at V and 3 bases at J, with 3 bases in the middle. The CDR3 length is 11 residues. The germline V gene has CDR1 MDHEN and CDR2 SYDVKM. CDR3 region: CASSFLYEQYF. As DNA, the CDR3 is TGTGCCAGCAGTTTCCTCTACGAGCAGTACTTC.

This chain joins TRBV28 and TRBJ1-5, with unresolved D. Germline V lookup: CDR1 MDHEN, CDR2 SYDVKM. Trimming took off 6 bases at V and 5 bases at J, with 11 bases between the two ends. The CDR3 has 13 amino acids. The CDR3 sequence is CASRYLRDQPQHF. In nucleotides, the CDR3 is TGTGCCAGCAGGTACTTACGGGATCAGCCCCAGCATTTT.

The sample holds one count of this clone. Written as DNA, the CDR3 is TGTGCCAGCAGCGCTACGACCGGGGGCTACGAGCAGTACTTC. Translation gives CASSATTGGYEQYF. The genes are TRBV9 and TRBJ2-7; a weak D match, TRBD2 (6 bases). Trimming shortened V by 3 bases and J by 3 bases, and 13 bases separated the two germline ends. The germline V gene has CDR1 SGDLS and CDR2 YYNGEE. This CDR3 is built from 14 residues.

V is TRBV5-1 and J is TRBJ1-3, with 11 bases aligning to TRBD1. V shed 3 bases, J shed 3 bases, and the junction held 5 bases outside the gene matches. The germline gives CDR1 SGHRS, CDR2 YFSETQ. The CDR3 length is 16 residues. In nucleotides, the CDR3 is TGCGCCAGCAGCTCAGGACAGGGGGCTTATGGAAACACCATATATTTT. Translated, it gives CASSSGQGAYGNTIYF.

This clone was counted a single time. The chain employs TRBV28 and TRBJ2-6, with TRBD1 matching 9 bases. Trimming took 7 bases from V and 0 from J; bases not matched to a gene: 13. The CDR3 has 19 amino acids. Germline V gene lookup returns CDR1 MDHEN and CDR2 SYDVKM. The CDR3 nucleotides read TGTGCCAGCAATGACAGGGGGGCCTTCCCGTTCTCTGGGGCCAACGTCCTGACTTTC. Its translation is CASNDRGAFPFSGANVLTF. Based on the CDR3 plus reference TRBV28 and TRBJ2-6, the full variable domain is DVKVTQSSRYLVKRTGEKVFLECVQDMDHENMFWYRQDPGLGLRLIYFSYDVKMKEKGDIPEGYSVSREKKERFSLILESASTNQTSMYLCASNDRGAFPFSGANVLTFGAGSRLTVL.

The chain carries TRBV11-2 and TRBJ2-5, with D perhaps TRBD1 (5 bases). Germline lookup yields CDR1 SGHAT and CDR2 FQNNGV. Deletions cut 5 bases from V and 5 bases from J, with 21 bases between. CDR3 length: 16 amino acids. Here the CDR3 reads CASSPPQGEIGETQYF. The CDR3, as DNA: TGTGCCAGCAGCCCGCCTCAGGGCGAAATCGGGGAGACCCAGTACTTC.

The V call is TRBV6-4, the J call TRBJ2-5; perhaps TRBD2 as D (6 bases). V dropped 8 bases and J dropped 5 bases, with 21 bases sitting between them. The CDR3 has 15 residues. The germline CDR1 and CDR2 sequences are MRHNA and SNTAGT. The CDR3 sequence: CASPIAPERGETQYF. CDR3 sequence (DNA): TGTGCCAGCCCTATTGCCCCCGAACGGGGGGAGACCCAGTACTTC.

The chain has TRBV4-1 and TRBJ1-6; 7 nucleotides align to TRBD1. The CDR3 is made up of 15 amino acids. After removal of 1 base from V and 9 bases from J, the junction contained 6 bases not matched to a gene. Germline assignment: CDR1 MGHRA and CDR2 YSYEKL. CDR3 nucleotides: TGCGCCAGCAGCCAAGGCGGTGCAGGGGGTTCACCCCTCCACTTT. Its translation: CASSQGGAGGSPLHF.

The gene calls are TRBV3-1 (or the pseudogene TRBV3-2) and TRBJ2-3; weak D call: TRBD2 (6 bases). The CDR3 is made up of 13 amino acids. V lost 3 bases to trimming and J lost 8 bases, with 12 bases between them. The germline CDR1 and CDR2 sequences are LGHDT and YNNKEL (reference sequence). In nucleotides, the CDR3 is TGTGCCAGCAGCCAGGAGGACTACCCTACGCAGTATTTT. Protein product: CASSQEDYPTQYF.

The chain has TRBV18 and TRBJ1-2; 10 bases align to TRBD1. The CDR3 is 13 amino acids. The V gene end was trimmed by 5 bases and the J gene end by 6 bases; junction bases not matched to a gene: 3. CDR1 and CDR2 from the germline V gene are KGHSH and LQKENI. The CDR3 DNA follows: TGTGCCAGCTCAATGGACAGGGGGGATGGCTACACCTTC. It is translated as CASSMDRGDGYTF.

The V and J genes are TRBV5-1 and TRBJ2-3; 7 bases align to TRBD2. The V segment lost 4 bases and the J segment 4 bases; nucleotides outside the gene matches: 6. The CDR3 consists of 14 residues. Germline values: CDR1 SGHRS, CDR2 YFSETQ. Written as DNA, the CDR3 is TGCGCCAGCAGCCACGGGGAGGGCGCAGATACGCAGTATTTT. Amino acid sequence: CASSHGEGADTQYF.

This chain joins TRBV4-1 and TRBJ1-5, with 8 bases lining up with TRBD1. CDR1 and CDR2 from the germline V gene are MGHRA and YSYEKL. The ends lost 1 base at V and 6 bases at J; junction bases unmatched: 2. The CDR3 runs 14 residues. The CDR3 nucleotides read TGCGCCAGCAGCCAAGGACAGGGGTCTCAGCCCCAGCATTTT. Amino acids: CASSQGQGSQPQHF.

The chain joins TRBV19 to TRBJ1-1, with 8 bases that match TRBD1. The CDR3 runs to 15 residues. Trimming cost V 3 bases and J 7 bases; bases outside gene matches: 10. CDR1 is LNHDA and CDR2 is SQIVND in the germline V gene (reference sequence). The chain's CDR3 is CASSMVSGRGREAFF. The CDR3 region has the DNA TGTGCCAGTAGTATGGTATCTGGCAGGGGGCGTGAAGCTTTCTTT. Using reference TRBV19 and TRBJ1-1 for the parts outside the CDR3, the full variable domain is DGGITQSPKYLFRKEGQNVTLSCEQNLNHDAMYWYRQDPGQGLRLIYYSQIVNDFQKGDIAEGYSVSREKKESFPLTVTSAQKNPTAFYLCASSMVSGRGREAFFGQGTRLTVV.

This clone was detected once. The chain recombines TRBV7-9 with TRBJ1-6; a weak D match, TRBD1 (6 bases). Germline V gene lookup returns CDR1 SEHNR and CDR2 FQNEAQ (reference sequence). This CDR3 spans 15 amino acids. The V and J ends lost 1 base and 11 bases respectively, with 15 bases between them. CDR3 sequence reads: CASSLEGETEAPLHF. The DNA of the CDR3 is TGTGCCAGCAGCTTAGAGGGGGAGACAGAGGCACCCCTCCACTTT.

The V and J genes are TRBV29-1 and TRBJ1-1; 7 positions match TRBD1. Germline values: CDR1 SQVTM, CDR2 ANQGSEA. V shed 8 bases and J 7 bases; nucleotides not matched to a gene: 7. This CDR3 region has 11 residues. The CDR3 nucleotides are TGCAGCACCAGGGGGACCCTTGAAGCTTTCTTT. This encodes CSTRGTLEAFF. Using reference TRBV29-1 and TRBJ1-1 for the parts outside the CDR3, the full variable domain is SAVISQKPSRDICQRGTSLTIQCQVDSQVTMMFWYRQQPGQSLTLIATANQGSEATYESGFVIDKFPISRPNLTFSTLTVSNMSPEDSSIYLCSTRGTLEAFFGQGTRLTVV.

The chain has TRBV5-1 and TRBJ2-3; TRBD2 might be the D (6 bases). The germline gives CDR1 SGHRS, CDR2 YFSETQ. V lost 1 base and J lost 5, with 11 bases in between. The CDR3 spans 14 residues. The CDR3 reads CASSLSGGLDTQYF. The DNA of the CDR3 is TGCGCCAGCAGCTTGTCTGGGGGGTTAGATACGCAGTATTTT.

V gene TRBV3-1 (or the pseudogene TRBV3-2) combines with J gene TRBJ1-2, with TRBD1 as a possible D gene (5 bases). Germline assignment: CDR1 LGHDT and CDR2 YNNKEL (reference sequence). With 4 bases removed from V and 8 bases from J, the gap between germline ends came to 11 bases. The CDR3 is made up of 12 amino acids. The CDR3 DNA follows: TGTGCCAGCAGCCGAAGGACACGCGGCTACACCTTC. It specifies CASSRRTRGYTF.

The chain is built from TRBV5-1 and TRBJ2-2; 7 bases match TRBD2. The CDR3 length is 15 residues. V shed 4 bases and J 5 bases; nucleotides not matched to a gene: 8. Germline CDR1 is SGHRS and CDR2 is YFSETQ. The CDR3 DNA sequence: TGCGCCAGCAGCCCGGGGATCGGGGGGACCGGGGAGCTGTTTTTT. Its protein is CASSPGIGGTGELFF.

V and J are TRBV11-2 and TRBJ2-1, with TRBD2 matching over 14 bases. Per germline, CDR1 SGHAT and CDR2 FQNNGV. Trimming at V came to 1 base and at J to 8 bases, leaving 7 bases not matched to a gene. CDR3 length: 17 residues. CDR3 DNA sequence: TGTGCCAGCAGCTTAGGGAGAGGGACTAGCGGGAGTCATGAGCAGTTCTTC. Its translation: CASSLGRGTSGSHEQFF.

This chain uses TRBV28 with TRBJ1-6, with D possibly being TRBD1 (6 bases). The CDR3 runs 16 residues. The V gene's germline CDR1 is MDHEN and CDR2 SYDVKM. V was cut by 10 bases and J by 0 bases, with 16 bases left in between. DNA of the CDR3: TGTGCCACCAGGGGCGGGGCTAGCTCCTATAATTCACCCCTCCACTTT. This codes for CATRGGASSYNSPLHF.

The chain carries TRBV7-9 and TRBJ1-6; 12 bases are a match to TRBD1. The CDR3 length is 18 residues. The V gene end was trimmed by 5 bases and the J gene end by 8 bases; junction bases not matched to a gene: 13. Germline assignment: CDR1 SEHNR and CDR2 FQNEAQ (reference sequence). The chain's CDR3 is CASSLGTGGLWRDSPLHF. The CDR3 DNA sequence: TGTGCCAGCAGCCTCGGGACAGGGGGCCTCTGGAGGGATTCACCCCTCCACTTT.

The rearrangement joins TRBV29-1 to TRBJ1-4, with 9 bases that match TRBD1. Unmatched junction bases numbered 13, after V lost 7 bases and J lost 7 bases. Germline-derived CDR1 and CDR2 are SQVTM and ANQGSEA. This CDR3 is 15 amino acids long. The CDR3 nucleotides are TGCAGCGCCGAAGCGGGGGGGACAGGGCGTGAAAAACTGTTTTTT. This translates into CSAEAGGTGREKLFF.

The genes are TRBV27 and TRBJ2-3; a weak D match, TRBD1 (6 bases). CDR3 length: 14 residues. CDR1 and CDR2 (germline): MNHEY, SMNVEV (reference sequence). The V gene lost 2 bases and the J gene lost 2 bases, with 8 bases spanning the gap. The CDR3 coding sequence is TGTGCCAGCAGTTTAATGGGGGCCACAGATACGCAGTATTTT. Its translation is CASSLMGATDTQYF.